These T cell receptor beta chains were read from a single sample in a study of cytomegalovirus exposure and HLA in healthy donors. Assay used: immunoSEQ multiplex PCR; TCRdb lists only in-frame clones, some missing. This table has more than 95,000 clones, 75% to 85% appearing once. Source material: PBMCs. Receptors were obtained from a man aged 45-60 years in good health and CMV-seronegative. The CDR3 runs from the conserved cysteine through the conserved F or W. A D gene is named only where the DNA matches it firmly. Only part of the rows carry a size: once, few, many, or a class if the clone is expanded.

CASSIAPRAADTQYF,TGTGCCAGTAGTATAGCTCCCAGGGCCGCAGATACGCAGTATTTT,TRBJ2-3,TRBV19,-,-
CASSGDRLGHEQYF,TGTGCCAGCAGTGGGGACAGGTTAGGCCACGAGCAGTACTTC,TRBJ2-7,TRBV11-1,TRBD1,-
CSSSFDRDRGADTQYF,TGTTCCAGCAGCTTTGACCGGGACAGGGGGGCAGATACGCAGTATTTT,TRBJ2-3,TRBV7-9,TRBD1,-
CASSETGHSSTDTQYF,TGTGCCAGCAGTGAGACCGGACATTCTAGCACAGATACGCAGTATTTT,TRBJ2-3,TRBV6-1,-,-
CASHSSIGQGAQFF,TGTGCCAGCCACTCCTCGATCGGACAGGGTGCGCAGTTCTTC,TRBJ2-1,TRBV6-5,TRBD1,-
CASSSVNLGTGTNRQPQHF,TGTGCCAGCAGTTCTGTCAACCTCGGTACAGGGACCAACCGTCAGCCCCAGCATTTT,TRBJ1-5,TRBV28,-,few
CASSQENLGGNTIYF,TGTGCCAGCAGCCAAGAAAACCTGGGCGGAAACACCATATATTTT,TRBJ1-3,TRBV4-2,-,-
CASSEDITYEQYF,TGCGCCAGCAGCGAGGACATTACCTACGAGCAGTACTTC,TRBJ2-7,TRBV5-1,-,-
CASSDPGQGATNEKLFF,TGTGCCAGCAGTGATCCTGGACAGGGTGCAACTAATGAAAAACTGTTTTTT,TRBJ1-4,TRBV6-1,TRBD1,-
CASSRGLAGAQSTDTQYF,TGCGCCAGCAGCAGGGGACTAGCGGGGGCCCAGAGCACAGATACGCAGTATTTT,TRBJ2-3,TRBV5-1,TRBD2,-